This passage covers 8 T cell receptor beta chains from one sample sequenced in a study of T cells in Graves' hyperthyroidism and ophthalmopathy. The investigators amplified TCR beta CDR3 regions from RNA transcripts. Initially, a first-round RT-PCR of the TCR CDR3 employed the HTBI primer set. TCRdb ran MiXCR on the multiplex PCR reads and lists one entry per CDR3 protein. The sample consists of about 540,000 distinct CDR3 sequences, roughly 50% of them appearing once. Specimen: peripheral blood or thyroid tissue (not recorded which). Every receptor here comes from a woman aged 18-30 years with Graves' hyperthyroidism.

This clonotype was recorded many times. This rearrangement joins TRBV9 to TRBJ1-5; 10 nucleotides line up with TRBD1. The germline gives CDR1 SGDLS, CDR2 YYNGEE. V lost 6 bases and J lost 5; bases outside the gene matches: 11. The CDR3 covers 16 residues. Here the CDR3 reads CASTHPGTGVDQPQHF. The CDR3 DNA sequence: TGTGCCAGCACCCATCCCGGGACAGGGGTCGATCAGCCCCAGCATTTT.

Only a few counts were recorded for this clonotype. The V gene is TRBV9, the J gene TRBJ1-2, with unresolved D. Trimming removed 4 bases at V and 4 bases at J, with 14 bases between. CDR3 length: 14 residues. Germline CDR1 SGDLS, CDR2 YYNGEE. The CDR3 sequence: CASSPKRTIYGYTF. CDR3 sequence (DNA): TGTGCCAGCAGCCCAAAGAGGACGATCTATGGCTACACCTTC.

A note on this clonotype: Because it lacks the conserved phenylalanine or tryptophan at the end, this CDR3 is likely a read error. This chain links TRBV5-4 with TRBJ1-1; D is unclear. Deletions cut 0 bases from V and 1 base from J, with 13 bases between. This CDR3 has 16 amino acids. The germline V gene encodes CDR1 SGHNT and CDR2 YYREEE (reference sequence). The CDR3 reads CASSLEARQPNTEAFL. The DNA of the CDR3 is TGTGCCAGCAGCTTGGAAGCCCGACAACCGAACACTGAAGCTTTCCTT.

The chain uses TRBV6-4 and TRBJ2-7, with D perhaps matching TRBD1 or TRBD2 (5 bases each). CDR3 length: 11 amino acids. CDR1 and CDR2 from the germline V gene are MRHNA and SNTAGT. Trimming pared 8 bases from V and 3 bases from J, leaving 8 bases between. CDR3 amino acids: CASRDGYEQYF. CDR3 in DNA: TGTGCCAGCCGGGACGGCTACGAGCAGTACTTC.

The V gene is TRBV2, the J gene TRBJ2-2; 11 nucleotides agree with TRBD2. J gave up 4 bases and V 6 bases, and 10 bases lay outside the gene matches. The CDR3 runs to 17 residues. Germline V gene sequence: CDR1 SNHLY, CDR2 FYNNEI. CDR3 bases: TGTGCCAGCAGCCCGTCGTTAGCGGGAGGGCTCACCGGGGAGCTGTTTTTT. Translated: CASSPSLAGGLTGELFF.

This clonotype turned up a few times. The V and J genes are TRBV20-1 and TRBJ2-7; a possible D gene is TRBD2 (5 bases). This CDR3 has 15 amino acids. CDR1 DFQATT and CDR2 SNEGSKA come from the germline V gene (reference sequence). The V and J ends lost 2 bases and 0 bases respectively, with 14 bases between them. CDR3 sequence (DNA): TGCAGTGCTAGATCCAGGCGGAGGAGCTCCTACGAGCAGTACTTC. Translated: CSARSRRRSSYEQYF.

This sequence joins TRBV7-9 and TRBJ1-4, with 9 nucleotides matching TRBD1. The CDR3 is 15 amino acids. Germline values: CDR1 SEHNR, CDR2 FQNEAQ (reference sequence). Losses at the gene ends were 5 bases for V and 8 bases for J; bases not matched to a gene: 9. The CDR3 coding sequence is TGTGCCAGCAGCCCACCGGGACAGGGACGGGAAAAACTGTTTTTT. It is translated as CASSPPGQGREKLFF.

In regard to this clonotype: A clone one base away is much larger, so this may be a read error. This chain uses TRBV15 with TRBJ2-7; 12 bases line up with TRBD1. Germline V gives CDR1 LNHNV, CDR2 YYDKDF (reference sequence). Losses at the gene ends were 1 base for V and 5 bases for J; bases not matched to a gene: 3. The CDR3 is 15 amino acids. The DNA for the CDR3 is TGTGCCACCAGCAGAGGCGGGACAGGGGGCGACGAGCAGTACTTC. Translated: CATSRGGTGGDEQYF.